This TCR beta chain was recovered during a study of shared clonotypes between healthy human individuals. Notes on this clone: Its target is not known.

Each cell subset's genomic DNA was divided evenly among several immunoSEQ plates. Sequencing used immunoSEQ multiplex PCR; TCRdb keeps in-frame clones, though not all of them. The sample has approximately 1.5 million clones, approximately 98.5% seen once. Germline CDR1 SGHNT, CDR2 YYREEE (reference sequence). The CDR3 sequence is 13 residues long. V lost 5 bases and J lost 7, with 13 bases in between. General study results and limits: Researchers sampled only blood; tissue repertoires likely differ.

Sequencing was done on a sample of naive CD4+ T cells sorted from blood. Noted subset: CD45RA+ positively selected. The chain recombines TRBV5-4 with TRBJ2-1, with D hard to call. The receptor was isolated from a man younger than 45 in good health. This chain's CDR3 is CASSFPNGNEQFF. The CDR3 DNA reads TGTGCCAGCAGTTTCCCCAACGGGAATGAGCAGTTCTTC.